This paragraph reports one T cell receptor beta chain. This entry belongs to a study of blood T cell repertoires in COVID-19. The CDR3 is 11 amino acids. The V gene lost 2 bases and the J gene lost 5 bases, with 3 bases spanning the gap. The germline CDR1 and CDR2 sequences are LGHDT and YNNKEL (reference sequence). Methods used by the authors: Amplifying reference gene primers gave estimates of nucleated cell counts. The assay was immunoSEQ multiplex PCR, and TCRdb's table has in-frame clones only and misses some. V and J calls and clone size are those listed in that table; D and trimming were worked out from the DNA. The sample consists of about 100,000 clones, about 85% of them appearing once.

The rearrangement links TRBV3-1 (or the pseudogene TRBV3-2) to TRBJ2-5; D is uncertain. The clonotype comes from a human donor in a cohort sampled during active COVID-19. Specimen: peripheral blood. The CDR3 DNA reads as TGTGCCAGCAGCCAACTGGAGACCCAGTACTTC. This translates into CASSQLETQYF.